Each of the 22 T cell receptor beta chains below was sequenced from the same sample in a study of blood T cell repertoires in COVID-19. Method: immunoSEQ multiplex PCR; TCRdb's copy keeps in-frame clones and lacks some. The sample contains 150,000 to 200,000 clones, roughly 85% of which appear only once. Input material: peripheral blood. The origin of the receptors is a man in his 60s with acute or convalescent COVID-19.

The chain has TRBV27 and TRBJ2-3; 7 bases agree with TRBD2. Trimming cost V 6 bases and J 4 bases; bases outside gene matches: 10. The germline V gene encodes CDR1 MNHEY and CDR2 SMNVEV (reference sequence). The CDR3 spans 15 residues. CDR3 region: CASRRLAALADTQYF. CDR3 bases: TGTGCCAGCAGGCGACTAGCAGCCCTCGCAGATACGCAGTATTTT.

This clone was recorded only once. The chain combines TRBV5-1 with TRBJ2-1; 15 bases are a match to TRBD2. V trimming: 4 bases; J trimming: 7 bases; junction bases outside the gene matches: 6. This CDR3 comprises 16 residues. Germline-derived CDR1 and CDR2 are SGHRS and YFSETQ. The CDR3 region is CASSPGLAGGVNEQFF. The DNA of the CDR3 is TGCGCCAGCAGCCCAGGACTAGCGGGAGGGGTAAATGAGCAGTTCTTC.

V usage is TRBV30 and J usage is TRBJ2-5, with a tentative D call TRBD2 (6 bases). CDR1 GTSNPN and CDR2 SVGIG come from the germline V gene (reference sequence). The length of the CDR3 is 15 residues. Trimming took 2 bases from V and 1 from J, leaving 14 bases between them. CDR3 protein: CAWSRVGGFQETQYF. CDR3 nucleotide sequence: TGTGCCTGGAGTAGGGTAGGAGGGTTCCAAGAGACCCAGTACTTC.

This chain uses TRBV7-3 with TRBJ2-3, with D perhaps matching TRBD2 (6 bases). V dropped 0 bases and J dropped 1 base, with 11 bases sitting between them. This CDR3 spans 16 amino acids. Germline V gives CDR1 SGHTA, CDR2 FQGTGA. CDR3 amino acids: CASSLTLGTGTDTQYF. The CDR3 DNA sequence: TGTGCCAGCAGCTTAACGCTCGGGACTGGCACAGATACGCAGTATTTT.

This chain links TRBV30 with TRBJ1-1; D possibly corresponds to TRBD1 (6 bases). V lost 5 bases to trimming and J lost 0 bases, with 10 bases between them. This CDR3 has 13 residues. Germline-derived CDR1 and CDR2 are GTSNPN and SVGIG (reference sequence). In nucleotides, the CDR3 is TGTGCCTGGTGGCAGGGGATGAACACTGAAGCTTTCTTT. It specifies CAWWQGMNTEAFF.

This clone was seen a handful of times. This chain connects TRBV7-8 to TRBJ1-5; tentative D call: TRBD1 (5 bases). Trimming took 8 bases from V and 7 from J, leaving 18 bases between them. The germline V gene encodes CDR1 SGHVS and CDR2 FQNEAQ. The CDR3 totals 14 residues. CDR3 bases: TGTGCCAGCGGGGGGAACGGGCCGGGACAGCCCCAGCATTTT. Protein product: CASGGNGPGQPQHF.

The chain couples TRBV10-3 to TRBJ1-5; the D gene is possibly TRBD1 (5 bases). V dropped 6 bases and J dropped 2 bases, with 17 bases sitting between them. CDR3 length: 16 amino acids. Germline loops: CDR1 ENHRY, CDR2 SYGVKD. In DNA form, the CDR3 reads TGTGCCATCAGCGATACAGGTATGGGTGGCAATCAGCCCCAGCATTTT. Translation: CAISDTGMGGNQPQHF.

This chain joins TRBV6-5 and TRBJ1-6; D is possibly TRBD1 (5 bases). From germline, CDR1 is MNHEY and CDR2 SVGAGI. This CDR3 is built from 13 residues. The V gene lost 0 bases and the J gene lost 9 bases, with 6 bases spanning the gap. This CDR3 is CASSYSGVSPLHF. Here the CDR3 DNA reads TGTGCCAGCAGTTACTCAGGGGTTTCACCCCTCCACTTT.

The V gene is TRBV2, the J gene TRBJ1-6; a possible D gene is TRBD1 (6 bases). Germline V gene sequence: CDR1 SNHLY, CDR2 FYNNEI. Trimming shortened V by 7 bases and J by 0 bases, and 7 bases separated the two germline ends. This CDR3 spans 14 amino acids. As DNA, the CDR3 is TGTGCCAGCAACAGGGACTCCTATAATTCACCCCTCCACTTT. Amino acid sequence: CASNRDSYNSPLHF.

The chain couples TRBV19 to TRBJ2-1, with a weak D call TRBD1 (6 bases). The V gene's germline CDR1 is LNHDA and CDR2 SQIVND (reference sequence). Trimming stripped 6 bases from V and 7 bases from J, with 16 bases between. CDR3 length equals 14 residues. CDR3 coding DNA: TGTGCCAGTAGCACCAGGGGCAGCTTTAATGAGCAGTTCTTC. The encoded protein is CASSTRGSFNEQFF. Full variable domain (remainder filled in from reference TRBV19 and TRBJ2-1): DGGITQSPKYLFRKEGQNVTLSCEQNLNHDAMYWYRQDPGQGLRLIYYSQIVNDFQKGDIAEGYSVSREKKESFPLTVTSAQKNPTAFYLCASSTRGSFNEQFFGPGTRLTVL.

This chain connects TRBV11-3 to TRBJ2-1, with 10 bases matching TRBD1. CDR1 SGHNT and CDR2 YENEEA come from the germline V gene. The CDR3 has 15 amino acids. Trimming at V came to 5 bases and at J to 4 bases, leaving 5 bases not matched to a gene. The CDR3 region is CASSIRQGAYNEQFF. CDR3 nucleotide sequence: TGTGCCAGCAGCATCCGACAGGGGGCTTACAATGAGCAGTTCTTC. The full variable domain, with the rest looked up from reference TRBV11-3 and TRBJ2-1, is EAGVVQSPRYKIIEKKQPVAFWCNPISGHNTLYWYLQNLGQGPELLIRYENEEAVDDSQLPKDRFSAERLKGVDSTLKIQPAELGDSAVYLCASSIRQGAYNEQFFGPGTRLTVL.

The rearrangement joins TRBV5-1 to TRBJ2-3, with a tentative D call TRBD1 (5 bases). Per the germline V gene, CDR1 is SGHRS and CDR2 is YFSETQ. Trimming cost V 0 bases and J 3 bases, with 14 bases left between them. This CDR3 contains 16 residues. CDR3: CASSLAWAGPTDTQYF. The CDR3 region has the DNA TGCGCCAGCAGCTTGGCCTGGGCAGGGCCGACAGATACGCAGTATTTT.

Concerning this clone itself: The sample contains more than one DNA sequence encoding this CDR3. The J gene is TRBJ2-7, the V gene TRBV27; the D is unclear. Trimming shortened V by 4 bases and J by 2 bases, and 9 bases separated the two germline ends. The CDR3 runs to 13 residues. The germline V gene encodes CDR1 MNHEY and CDR2 SMNVEV (reference sequence). The CDR3 reads CASSSIGAYEQYF. The CDR3 nucleotides are TGTGCCAGCAGTTCTATCGGAGCCTACGAGCAGTACTTC.

This chain links TRBV5-1 with TRBJ1-1, with a weak D call TRBD1 (5 bases). Germline CDR1 SGHRS, CDR2 YFSETQ. The V gene lost 0 bases and the J gene lost 7 bases, with 10 bases spanning the gap. The CDR3 spans 13 residues. The chain's CDR3 is CASSLAGDSEAFF. The CDR3 bases are TGCGCCAGCAGCTTGGCGGGTGACAGTGAAGCTTTCTTT. Full variable domain (outside the CDR3, taken from reference TRBV5-1 and TRBJ1-1): KAGVTQTPRYLIKTRGQQVTLSCSPISGHRSVSWYQQTPGQGLQFLFEYFSETQRNKGNFPGRFSGRQFSNSRSEMNVSTLELGDSALYLCASSLAGDSEAFFGQGTRLTVV.

The V gene is TRBV18, the J gene TRBJ1-1, with D hard to call. V was shortened by 0 bases and J by 3 bases, with 11 bases between the two germline ends. This CDR3 has 15 residues. Germline V lookup: CDR1 KGHSH, CDR2 LQKENI. The CDR3 DNA reads as TGTGCCAGCTCACCACCATCCAGGCAGGACACTGAAGCTTTCTTT. This translates into CASSPPSRQDTEAFF.

The chain combines TRBV9 with TRBJ1-3; D gene ambiguous. The CDR3 has 17 amino acids. V lost 4 bases and J lost 3, with 20 bases in between. Germline V lookup: CDR1 SGDLS, CDR2 YYNGEE. The CDR3 DNA is TGTGCCAGCAGCCTCCGAGCAGCGATATCCCTTGGAAACACCATATATTTT. Its translation: CASSLRAAISLGNTIYF.

This sequence joins TRBV18 and TRBJ2-2; weak D call: TRBD2 (5 bases). V lost 2 bases, J lost 1 base, and 11 bases lay in between. Germline V gene lookup returns CDR1 KGHSH and CDR2 LQKENI. This CDR3 is 16 amino acids long. The CDR3 nucleotides read TGTGCCAGCTCACCAAGAGCGGAGCAGAACACCGGGGAGCTGTTTTTT. Translating it yields CASSPRAEQNTGELFF.

The gene calls are TRBV24-1 and TRBJ2-5; 11 nucleotides agree with TRBD1. The V gene end was trimmed by 4 bases and the J gene end by 5 bases; junction bases not matched to a gene: 5. The CDR3 runs to 15 residues. Germline V lookup: CDR1 KGHDR, CDR2 SFDVKD. The DNA of the CDR3 is TGTGCCACCAGTGACCGGACAGGGGGCTCGGAGACCCAGTACTTC. It translates to CATSDRTGGSETQYF.

This chain links TRBV5-4 with TRBJ1-1; TRBD1 might be the D (6 bases). The germline V gene has CDR1 SGHNT and CDR2 YYREEE (reference sequence). V was pared by 0 bases and J by 3 bases, with 12 bases between. The CDR3 sequence is 15 residues long. In DNA form, the CDR3 reads TGTGCCAGCAGCTTGGACAGGGCTTCTTACACTGAAGCTTTCTTT. This codes for CASSLDRASYTEAFF. Combining the CDR3 with reference TRBV5-4 and TRBJ1-1 gives the whole variable domain ETGVTQSPTHLIKTRGQQVTLRCSSQSGHNTVSWYQQALGQGPQFIFQYYREEENGRGNFPPRFSGLQFPNYSSELNVNALELDDSALYLCASSLDRASYTEAFFGQGTRLTVV.

As regards this clone: This sample also contains other DNA sequences that code for the same CDR3. V is TRBV9 and J is TRBJ2-2; D not resolved. Germline CDR1 and CDR2: SGDLS and YYNGEE. Trimming pared 0 bases from V and 4 bases from J, leaving 7 bases between. This CDR3 contains 14 residues. CDR3 sequence reads: CASSVVAGTGELFF. As DNA, the CDR3 is TGTGCCAGCAGCGTAGTCGCAGGCACCGGGGAGCTGTTTTTT. Drawing the rest from reference TRBV9 and TRBJ2-2, the complete variable domain is DSGVTQTPKHLITATGQRVTLRCSPRSGDLSVYWYQQSLDQGLQFLIQYYNGEERAKGNILERFSAQQFPDLHSELNLSSLELGDSALYFCASSVVAGTGELFFGEGSRLTVL.

V is TRBV28 and J is TRBJ2-7; 8 positions agree with TRBD1. V lost 2 bases, J lost 0 bases, and 3 bases stayed unmatched. Germline V gene lookup returns CDR1 MDHEN and CDR2 SYDVKM. CDR3 length: 15 amino acids. CDR3 protein: CASSLPGQDSYEQYF. CDR3 sequence (DNA): TGTGCCAGCAGTTTACCGGGACAGGACTCCTACGAGCAGTACTTC.

This clone appeared a single time. The chain uses TRBV5-1 and TRBJ2-2; D perhaps matches TRBD2 (6 bases). The CDR3 covers 14 residues. Deletions cut 4 bases from V and 7 bases from J, with 14 bases between. Germline-derived CDR1 and CDR2 are SGHRS and YFSETQ. This CDR3 is CASSRETQSGELFF. The CDR3 region has the DNA TGCGCCAGCAGCCGGGAGACCCAAAGCGGGGAGCTGTTTTTT.